These 25 T cell receptor beta chains were all obtained from the same sample, sequenced in a study of shared clonotypes between healthy human individuals (TCRdb year 2020). Library preparation employed the immunoSEQ multiplex PCR assay. TCRdb stores this immuneACCESS table with in-frame sequences only. Part of the clones is absent; in the studies checked, under half of the shortfall reflects unresolved V genes, and no reason is known for the rest. The sample records millions of clones, approximately 95% of which are singletons. Clones ranked in the top ten supply approximately 0.4% of the sample. The sequenced material came from naive CD4+ T cells from PBMCs. The meaning of the sample's cell subset or site label: CD45RA+ positively selected. The receptors were sampled from a man aged 18 to 30 in good health. Some clones in this sample may be carry-over from other donors' samples.

The chain carries TRBV5-1 and TRBJ2-7, with TRBD2 matching over 8 bases. The CDR3 is 18 amino acids. Germline V lookup: CDR1 SGHRS, CDR2 YFSETQ. J lost 0 bases, V lost 0 bases, and 11 bases had no gene match. CDR3 DNA sequence: TGCGCCAGCAGCTTGGCCGGCCGGGGGCGGGAGGCCTCCTACGAGCAGTACTTC. The encoded protein is CASSLAGRGREASYEQYF.

On this clone: The same CDR3 can be traced to other DNA sequences in this sample. The chain recombines TRBV6-1 with TRBJ2-7; weak D call: TRBD1 (5 bases). Germline values: CDR1 MNHNS, CDR2 SASEGT. CDR3 size: 12 residues. Trimming took off 4 bases at V and 3 bases at J, with 7 bases between the two ends. This CDR3 is CASSAGFYEQYF. CDR3 nucleotide sequence: TGTGCCAGCAGTGCAGGGTTCTACGAGCAGTACTTC.

The V gene is TRBV28, the J gene TRBJ2-7, with TRBD2 identical over 10 bases. The J segment lost 3 bases and the V segment lost 4 bases, leaving 12 bases of the junction unmatched. Germline V gives CDR1 MDHEN, CDR2 SYDVKM. CDR3 length: 17 amino acids. DNA for the CDR3: TGTGCCAGCAGTTCTAGCGGGAGCCCCACCCGGGTCTACGAGCAGTACTTC. The encoded protein is CASSSSGSPTRVYEQYF. The full variable domain, with the rest looked up from reference TRBV28 and TRBJ2-7, is DVKVTQSSRYLVKRTGEKVFLECVQDMDHENMFWYRQDPGLGLRLIYFSYDVKMKEKGDIPEGYSVSREKKERFSLILESASTNQTSMYLCASSSSGSPTRVYEQYFGPGTRLTVT.

This chain links TRBV11-2 with TRBJ2-3; 8 bases line up with TRBD1. Unmatched junction bases numbered 14, after V lost 5 bases and J lost 4 bases. Germline-derived CDR1 and CDR2 are SGHAT and FQNNGV. The length of the CDR3 is 17 residues. CDR3 protein: CASSLQGQAQLADTQYF. The CDR3 DNA sequence: TGTGCCAGCAGCCTCCAGGGACAGGCACAGTTAGCAGATACGCAGTATTTT.

The rearrangement links TRBV28 to TRBJ2-7; D may be TRBD1 or TRBD2 (5 bases each). The CDR3 covers 16 residues. V was cut by 1 base and J by 0 bases, with 13 bases left in between. Germline V gene lookup returns CDR1 MDHEN and CDR2 SYDVKM. CDR3 amino acids: CASSLYGGPTSYEQYF. CDR3 bases: TGTGCCAGCAGTTTATATGGGGGACCTACCTCCTACGAGCAGTACTTC.

The V call is TRBV19, the J call TRBJ1-2; D not resolved. This CDR3 contains 13 residues. CDR1 and CDR2 from the germline V gene are LNHDA and SQIVND (reference sequence). The V end was cut by 8 bases, the J end by 2 bases, with 12 bases between. This CDR3 is CASWSSLNYGYTF. The CDR3 nucleotides read TGTGCCAGTTGGTCCTCCCTGAACTATGGCTACACCTTC.

With respect to this clone: The same CDR3 arises from other DNA sequences in this sample as well. This chain joins TRBV7-8 and TRBJ1-3; tentative D call: TRBD1 (5 bases). Germline loops: CDR1 SGHVS, CDR2 FQNEAQ. The CDR3 sequence is 14 residues long. The V and J ends lost 3 bases and 3 bases respectively, with 9 bases between them. The CDR3 region is CASSLGGYGNTIYF. CDR3 coding DNA: TGTGCCAGCAGCTTGGGGGGGTATGGAAACACCATATATTTT. The whole variable domain, filled in from reference TRBV7-8 and TRBJ1-3, reads GAGVSQSPRYKVAKRGQDVALRCDPISGHVSLFWYQQALGQGPEFLTYFQNEAQLDKSGLPSDRFFAERPEGSVSTLKIQRTQQEDSAVYLCASSLGGYGNTIYFGEGSWLTVV.

J is TRBJ2-2 and V is TRBV30; D call uncertain. The V gene lost 0 bases and the J gene lost 6 bases, with 5 bases spanning the gap. The CDR3 covers 12 residues. CDR1 GTSNPN and CDR2 SVGIG come from the germline V gene (reference sequence). CDR3 sequence reads: CAWSVLAGELFF. CDR3 in DNA: TGTGCCTGGAGTGTACTCGCCGGGGAGCTGTTTTTT.

The chain joins TRBV5-1 to TRBJ2-6, with D possibly called TRBD1 or TRBD2 (5 bases each). The germline V gene has CDR1 SGHRS and CDR2 YFSETQ. V dropped 7 bases and J dropped 0 bases, with 11 bases sitting between them. The CDR3 consists of 15 residues. The CDR3 is CASVGDGSGANVLTF. The DNA of the CDR3 is TGCGCCAGCGTAGGGGACGGCTCTGGGGCCAACGTCCTGACTTTC.

This chain connects TRBV19 to TRBJ2-5; D gene uncertain. The CDR3 loop spans 14 amino acids. The V end was cut by 6 bases, the J end by 5 bases, with 16 bases between. Per germline, CDR1 LNHDA and CDR2 SQIVND (reference sequence). The CDR3 is CASSAPKGWETQYF. In DNA, the CDR3 is TGTGCCAGTAGCGCCCCTAAGGGCTGGGAGACCCAGTACTTC.

V and J are TRBV7-2 and TRBJ2-5; 15 bases line up with TRBD2. The germline V gene has CDR1 SGHTA and CDR2 FQGNSA. The CDR3 covers 18 residues. The J segment lost 0 bases and the V segment lost 5 bases, leaving 7 bases of the junction unmatched. CDR3 in amino acids: CASSLLGLAGGYQETQYF. CDR3 coding DNA: TGTGCCAGCAGCCTACTCGGACTAGCGGGAGGGTACCAAGAGACCCAGTACTTC.

This rearrangement joins TRBV5-4 to TRBJ2-7, with D unresolved. Germline CDR1 SGHNT, CDR2 YYREEE (reference sequence). This CDR3 contains 12 residues. The ends were cut back, 3 bases at V and 3 bases at J, with 7 bases in the middle. CDR3 sequence (DNA): TGTGCCAGCAGCTCGCCGGACTACGAGCAGTACTTC. Its protein product is CASSSPDYEQYF.

This clone was recorded once. The identical CDR3 is also encoded by other nucleotide sequences in the sample. J is TRBJ1-3 and V is TRBV18, with TRBD1 identical over 7 bases. After removal of 3 bases from V and 0 bases from J, the junction contained 5 bases not matched to a gene. Per the germline V gene, CDR1 is KGHSH and CDR2 is LQKENI. The CDR3 runs 16 residues. CDR3 sequence: CASSPNRGSSGNTIYF. In nucleotides, the CDR3 is TGTGCCAGCTCACCTAACAGGGGCAGCTCTGGAAACACCATATATTTT.

V is TRBV10-3 and J is TRBJ2-1; maybe TRBD2 (5 bases). The CDR3 totals 15 residues. In germline, CDR1 is ENHRY, CDR2 SYGVKD. Trimming cost V 7 bases and J 2 bases, with 15 bases left between them. CDR3 in DNA: TGTGCCATCACCGCCGGGATCGGGACCTACAATGAGCAGTTCTTC. Residues: CAITAGIGTYNEQFF.

This clone was counted a single time. The chain employs TRBV7-8 and TRBJ2-7; TRBD2 might be the D (6 bases). The CDR3 contains 14 residues. V was clipped by 8 bases and J by 3 bases, with 17 bases between them. The germline gives CDR1 SGHVS, CDR2 FQNEAQ. This chain's CDR3 is CASFGGVRSYEQYF. The CDR3 bases are TGTGCCAGCTTCGGAGGGGTGAGGAGCTACGAGCAGTACTTC.

This chain uses TRBV11-2 with TRBJ2-7; a weak D match, TRBD2 (6 bases). V shed 4 bases and J shed 2 bases, with 18 bases lying between them. The CDR3 is 16 residues long. Germline loops: CDR1 SGHAT, CDR2 FQNNGV. CDR3 sequence reads: CASSSFGRRDAYEQYF. The CDR3 DNA reads as TGTGCCAGCAGCTCCTTTGGTCGGCGGGACGCCTACGAGCAGTACTTC.

The chain combines TRBV5-1 with TRBJ2-1, with D possibly being TRBD2 (6 bases). This CDR3 comprises 15 residues. Per germline, CDR1 SGHRS and CDR2 YFSETQ. Trimming took 4 bases from V and 0 from J, leaving 11 bases between them. The CDR3 coding sequence is TGCGCCAGCAGCACGGGAGAGAGCTCCTACAATGAGCAGTTCTTC. Translated: CASSTGESSYNEQFF. Complete variable domain (other parts from reference TRBV5-1 and TRBJ2-1): KAGVTQTPRYLIKTRGQQVTLSCSPISGHRSVSWYQQTPGQGLQFLFEYFSETQRNKGNFPGRFSGRQFSNSRSEMNVSTLELGDSALYLCASSTGESSYNEQFFGPGTRLTVL.

The genes are TRBV28 and TRBJ2-7, with D hard to call. V was shortened by 2 bases and J by 0 bases, with 11 bases between the two germline ends. The CDR3 is 15 amino acids. Germline loops: CDR1 MDHEN, CDR2 SYDVKM. The CDR3 sequence is CASSLGIQSSYEQYF. The CDR3 DNA sequence: TGTGCCAGCAGTTTAGGCATCCAGAGCTCCTACGAGCAGTACTTC.

The chain joins TRBV6-5 to TRBJ2-1; D is undetermined. The CDR3 extends over 13 amino acids. Germline values: CDR1 MNHEY, CDR2 SVGAGI. Trimming pared 5 bases from V and 5 bases from J, leaving 10 bases between. The CDR3 DNA reads TGTGCCAGCAGTCCCAACACCGACAATGAGCAGTTCTTC. Translated: CASSPNTDNEQFF.

This chain connects TRBV27 to TRBJ1-2, with 8 nucleotides matching TRBD1. Germline CDR1 reads MNHEY; CDR2 reads SMNVEV (reference sequence). The J segment lost 8 bases and the V segment lost 5 bases, leaving 7 bases of the junction unmatched. This CDR3 has 13 amino acids. The CDR3 spells CASSGTGRGGYTF. CDR3 bases: TGTGCCAGCAGTGGGACAGGACGGGGAGGCTACACCTTC.

The chain employs TRBV7-9 and TRBJ1-2; D is undetermined. Germline V gene data show CDR1 as SEHNR and CDR2 as FQNEAQ (reference sequence). The V end was cut by 0 bases, the J end by 7 bases, with 9 bases between. The CDR3 loop spans 13 amino acids. This chain's CDR3 is CASSLAPLSGYTF. In DNA form, the CDR3 reads TGTGCCAGCAGCTTAGCTCCGTTAAGTGGCTACACCTTC.

The chain carries TRBV1 and TRBJ2-5; the table names TRBD1, a call not compared with the DNA. TRBV1 is an annotated pseudogene. The CDR3 length is 14 residues. The CDR3 reads CTSIKIAGAIGQYF. The CDR3 region has the DNA TGCACCAGCATCAAGATTGCAGGGGCCATCGGCCAGTACTTC.

V is TRBV7-2 and J is TRBJ1-1, with TRBD1 as a possible D gene (5 bases). CDR3 length: 14 residues. CDR1 and CDR2 from the germline V gene are SGHTA and FQGNSA. Trimming took off 5 bases at V and 4 bases at J, with 14 bases between the two ends. CDR3 sequence: CASSPSTVVTEAFF. In DNA, the CDR3 is TGTGCCAGCAGCCCTTCGACAGTAGTCACTGAAGCTTTCTTT.

This chain joins TRBV30 and TRBJ1-2, with D perhaps matching TRBD1 (6 bases). The V and J ends lost 2 bases and 10 bases respectively, with 11 bases between them. Germline loops: CDR1 GTSNPN, CDR2 SVGIG (reference sequence). The CDR3 has 11 amino acids. The CDR3 DNA is TGTGCCTGGAGTCCGACAGGTTCCTACACCTTC. Residues: CAWSPTGSYTF.

The V gene is TRBV5-4, the J gene TRBJ2-7; D is ambiguous. This CDR3 has 15 residues. Trimming took off 1 base at V and 2 bases at J, with 13 bases between the two ends. Per germline, CDR1 SGHNT and CDR2 YYREEE (reference sequence). The CDR3 loop is CASSLLSQTPYEQYF. DNA of the CDR3: TGTGCCAGCAGCTTGCTCTCACAGACTCCCTACGAGCAGTACTTC.